A single sample gave rise to the 10 T cell receptor beta chains below, sequenced in a study of identical twins. TCRdb re-called the 5' RACE reads with MiXCR, one entry per CDR3 protein. This table has under 300,000 distinct CDR3 sequences, 6.5% to 9.5% appearing once. These same data were also listed under a study on yellow fever vaccine responses in identical twins.

Specimen: CD8+ T cells sorted from blood. These receptors came from a woman between 18 and 29 years old in good health.

This clonotype was counted ten times or more. The chain carries TRBV9 and TRBJ1-1; D is uncertain. The CDR3 loop spans 14 amino acids. Per germline, CDR1 SGDLS and CDR2 YYNGEE. Trimming cost V 3 bases and J 3 bases, with 12 bases left between them. The CDR3 spells CASSAILMDTEAFF. DNA for the CDR3: TGTGCCAGCAGCGCCATCCTGATGGACACTGAAGCTTTCTTT. Together with reference TRBV9 and TRBJ1-1, the CDR3 gives the full variable domain: DSGVTQTPKHLITATGQRVTLRCSPRSGDLSVYWYQQSLDQGLQFLIQYYNGEERAKGNILERFSAQQFPDLHSELNLSSLELGDSALYFCASSAILMDTEAFFGQGTRLTVV.

The sample holds a few counts of this clonotype. The rearrangement joins TRBV2 to TRBJ2-7; D uncertain. Germline V gene data show CDR1 as SNHLY and CDR2 as FYNNEI. The CDR3 contains 14 residues. The V and J ends lost 7 bases and 0 bases respectively, with 13 bases between them. DNA of the CDR3: TGTGCCAGCATCGAAGGACGGACCTCCTACGAGCAGTACTTC. It is translated as CASIEGRTSYEQYF.

This clonotype showed up just a few times. The rearrangement uses TRBV12-3 or TRBV12-4 and TRBJ2-1; no definite D call. The V and J ends lost 3 bases and 7 bases respectively, with 16 bases between them. CDR3 length: 15 residues. CDR3 protein: CASSFGQVVSNEQFF. CDR3 nucleotides: TGTGCCAGCAGTTTTGGTCAGGTTGTCTCTAATGAGCAGTTCTTC.

This chain joins TRBV27 and TRBJ2-1; 10 positions match TRBD2. CDR1 and CDR2 from the germline V gene are MNHEY and SMNVEV (reference sequence). The V segment lost 6 bases and the J segment 5 bases; nucleotides outside the gene matches: 7. The CDR3 runs 15 residues. The CDR3 DNA reads TGTGCCAGCAGCCCCAGCGGGAGGGTCGACAATGAGCAGTTCTTC. As protein: CASSPSGRVDNEQFF.

This chain joins TRBV7-9 and TRBJ2-2; 10 bases align to TRBD1. Per germline, CDR1 SEHNR and CDR2 FQNEAQ (reference sequence). CDR3 length equals 14 residues. The J segment lost 5 bases and the V segment lost 5 bases, leaving 2 bases of the junction unmatched. The CDR3 here is CASSPDRGTGELFF. DNA for the CDR3: TGTGCCAGCAGCCCGGACAGGGGGACCGGGGAGCTGTTTTTT.

This clonotype has only a few counts. The J gene is TRBJ2-7, the V gene TRBV20-1; 7 positions agree with TRBD1. The germline V gene encodes CDR1 DFQATT and CDR2 SNEGSKA (reference sequence). Trimming at V came to 3 bases and at J to 6 bases, leaving 17 bases not matched to a gene. The CDR3 has 16 residues. As DNA, the CDR3 is TGCAGTGCTAGTGCTTTAGGGGGCTCTGGGTCGTCCGAGCAGTACTTC. Translation gives CSASALGGSGSSEQYF.

V is TRBV5-6 and J is TRBJ2-7; D may be TRBD1 or TRBD2 (5 bases each). Trimming shortened V by 4 bases and J by 2 bases, and 16 bases separated the two germline ends. The CDR3 length is 15 residues. CDR1 SGHDT and CDR2 YYEEEE come from the germline V gene. In DNA, the CDR3 is TGTGCCAGCAGCCTGTCGGTGGGGGAGCCCTACGAGCAGTACTTC. Translating it yields CASSLSVGEPYEQYF.

In its sample, this clonotype was seen a few times. The chain recombines TRBV4-3 with TRBJ2-2, with no clear D. Germline V gene sequence: CDR1 LGHNA, CDR2 YSLEER. The germline V and J ends were trimmed by 0 bases and 3 bases, with 8 bases remaining between them. CDR3 size: 15 residues. The CDR3 bases are TGCGCCAGCAGCCAAGATCATGGAGACACCGGGGAGCTGTTTTTT. It codes for CASSQDHGDTGELFF.

This clonotype showed up just a few times. The V gene is TRBV6-4, the J gene TRBJ2-2, with TRBD2 identical over 8 bases. The V segment lost 3 bases and the J segment 2 bases; nucleotides outside the gene matches: 2. Germline CDR1 is MRHNA and CDR2 is SNTAGT. The length of the CDR3 is 15 residues. The CDR3 sequence is CASSERGGNTGELFF. The CDR3 DNA is TGTGCCAGCAGTGAACGGGGGGGCAACACCGGGGAGCTGTTTTTT.

The chain has TRBV27 and TRBJ2-5, with 13 positions matching TRBD2. Unmatched junction bases numbered 7, after V lost 5 bases and J lost 7 bases. CDR1 and CDR2 (germline): MNHEY, SMNVEV (reference sequence). This CDR3 region has 15 residues. The CDR3 sequence is CASSPGLAGVRTQYF. In nucleotides, the CDR3 is TGTGCCAGCAGTCCCGGACTAGCGGGAGTTCGGACCCAGTACTTC.